This T cell receptor beta chain is drawn from a study of cytomegalovirus exposure and HLA in healthy donors. Clones were read by immunoSEQ multiplex PCR, and TCRdb kept only the in-frame ones, dropping some. The sample holds 78,000 or so clones, less than 96% seen once. The CDR3 contains 15 residues. Germline CDR1 MNHEY, CDR2 SVGAGI. The trim removed 4 bases at V and 7 bases at J, leaving 9 bases unmatched. The receptor comes from a man in his late teens or twenties in good health and CMV-seropositive. Sequencing input: PBMCs. The chain uses TRBV6-5 and TRBJ1-5; 8 bases line up with TRBD1. The CDR3 DNA reads TGTGCCAGCAGTTTGGACAGGGAAATGGGACAGCCCCAGCATTTT. Amino acids: CASSLDREMGQPQHF.